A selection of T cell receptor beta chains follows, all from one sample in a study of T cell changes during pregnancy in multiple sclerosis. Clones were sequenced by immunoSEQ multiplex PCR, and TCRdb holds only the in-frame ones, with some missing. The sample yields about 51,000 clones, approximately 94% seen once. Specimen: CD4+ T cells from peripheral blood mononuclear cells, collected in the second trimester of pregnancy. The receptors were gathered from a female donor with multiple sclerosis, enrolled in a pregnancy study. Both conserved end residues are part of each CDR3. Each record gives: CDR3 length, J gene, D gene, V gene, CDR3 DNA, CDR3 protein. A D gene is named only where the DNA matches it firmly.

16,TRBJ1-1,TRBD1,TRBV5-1,TGCGCCAGCAGCCCCCAGATGGACAGGCCGAACACTGAAGCTTTCTTT,CASSPQMDRPNTEAFF
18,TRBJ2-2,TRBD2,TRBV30,TGTGCCTGGTACACGGGGAGGCTAGCGGGGGGCAACACCGGGGAGCTGTTTTTT,CAWYTGRLAGGNTGELFF
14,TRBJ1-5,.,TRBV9,TGTGCCAGCAGCGTAGGGCACCCGAATCAGCCCCAGCATTTT,CASSVGHPNQPQHF
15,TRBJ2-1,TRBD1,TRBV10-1,TGCGCCAGCAACTGGGACAGGCCCTCCTACAATGAGCAGTTCTTC,CASNWDRPSYNEQFF
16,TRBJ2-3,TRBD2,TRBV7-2,TGTGCCAGCAGCGCGGGACTAGCGGGCCGCACAGATACGCAGTATTTT,CASSAGLAGRTDTQYF